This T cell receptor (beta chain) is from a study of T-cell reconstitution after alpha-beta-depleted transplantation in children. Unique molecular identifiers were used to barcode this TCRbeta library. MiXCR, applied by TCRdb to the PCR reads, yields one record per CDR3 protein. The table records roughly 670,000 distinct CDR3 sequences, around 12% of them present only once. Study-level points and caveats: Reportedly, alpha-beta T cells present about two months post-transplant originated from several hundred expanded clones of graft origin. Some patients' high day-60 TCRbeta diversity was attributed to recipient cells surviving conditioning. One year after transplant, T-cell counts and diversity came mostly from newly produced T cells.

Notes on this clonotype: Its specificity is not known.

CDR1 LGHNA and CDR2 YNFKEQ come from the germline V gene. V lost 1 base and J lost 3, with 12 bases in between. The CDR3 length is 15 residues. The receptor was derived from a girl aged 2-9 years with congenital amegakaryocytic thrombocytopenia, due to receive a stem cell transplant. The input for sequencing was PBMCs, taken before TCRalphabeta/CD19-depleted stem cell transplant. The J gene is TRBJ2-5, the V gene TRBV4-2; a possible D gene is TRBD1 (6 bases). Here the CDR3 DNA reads TGTGCCAGCAGCCAAGTTGGTGGGGGCGAAGAGACCCAGTACTTC. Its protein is CASSQVGGGEETQYF.